This T cell receptor (gamma chain) derives from a study of γδ T cells in repeated Plasmodium falciparum infection. General study results and limits: Malian donors came from one small rural village, predominantly one ethnic group.

Comment on this clone: No antigen is known for it. TCRdb pairs this DNA with a much larger clone's protein that differs at residue 8, likely a read error; the protein shown was translated from the DNA.

Per germline, CDR1 EGSNGY and CDR2 YDSYNSKV. The J segment lost 7 bases and the V segment lost 0 bases, leaving 6 bases of the junction unmatched. CDR3 size: 13 residues. TCRdb re-called clones from the multiplex PCR reads using CATT. Counted here are 12,000 to 15,000 gamma-chain clones, more than 1.5% occurring once; the ten biggest clones make up around 26%. Bulk repertoires came from Vgamma9/Vdelta2+ or Vdelta2-negative gammadelta T cells flow-sorted from PBMC. The clonotype was recovered from a pool of human donors (malaria-infected and uninfected, not separated). The sample consisted of gamma-delta T cells from blood. This rearrangement joins TRGV2 to TRGJ1 or TRGJ2. The CDR3 reads CATWDGAWYKKLF. The DNA for the CDR3 is TGTGCCACCTGGGACGGGGCGTGGTATAAGAAACTCTTT.